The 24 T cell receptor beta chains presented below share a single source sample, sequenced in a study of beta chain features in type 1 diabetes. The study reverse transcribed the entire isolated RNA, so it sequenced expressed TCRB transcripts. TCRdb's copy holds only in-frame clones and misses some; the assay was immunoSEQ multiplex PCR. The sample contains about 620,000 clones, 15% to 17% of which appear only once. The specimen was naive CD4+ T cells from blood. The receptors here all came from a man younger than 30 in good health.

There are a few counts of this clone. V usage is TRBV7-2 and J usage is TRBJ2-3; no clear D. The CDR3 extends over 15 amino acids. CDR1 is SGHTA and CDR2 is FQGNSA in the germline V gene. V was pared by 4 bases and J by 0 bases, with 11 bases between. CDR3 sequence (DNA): TGTGCCAGCAGCTCTCAGTGGGTTAGCACAGATACGCAGTATTTT. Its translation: CASSSQWVSTDTQYF.

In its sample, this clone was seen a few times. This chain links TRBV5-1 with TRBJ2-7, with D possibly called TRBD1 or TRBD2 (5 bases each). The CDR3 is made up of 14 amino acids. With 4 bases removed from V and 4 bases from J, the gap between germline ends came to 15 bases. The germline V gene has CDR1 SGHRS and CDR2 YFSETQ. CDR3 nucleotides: TGCGCCAGCAGCCTCGGTTCGGGGCGGTACGAGCAGTACTTC. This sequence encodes CASSLGSGRYEQYF.

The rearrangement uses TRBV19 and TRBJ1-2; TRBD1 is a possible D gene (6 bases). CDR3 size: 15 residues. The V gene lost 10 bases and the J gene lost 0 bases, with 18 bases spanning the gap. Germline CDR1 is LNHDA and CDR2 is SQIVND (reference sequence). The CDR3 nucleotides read TGTGCCACCAAACCTGGACAGCCCTCTAACTATGGCTACACCTTC. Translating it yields CATKPGQPSNYGYTF.

The CDR3 sequence is CASSLVRNSYNEQFF. DNA for the CDR3: TGTGCCAGCAGCTTAGTGAGGAATTCTTACAATGAGCAGTTCTTC. The V and J genes are TRBV11-2 and TRBJ2-1; D is undetermined. This CDR3 spans 15 amino acids. Germline V gene sequence: CDR1 SGHAT, CDR2 FQNNGV. The V and J ends lost 1 base and 4 bases respectively, with 11 bases between them.

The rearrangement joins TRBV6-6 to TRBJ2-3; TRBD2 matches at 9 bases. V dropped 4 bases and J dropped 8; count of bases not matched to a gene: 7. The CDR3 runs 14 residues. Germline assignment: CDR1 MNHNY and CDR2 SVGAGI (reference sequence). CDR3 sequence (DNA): TGTGCCAGCAGTTTAGATGGGCGGGAGGGTACGCAGTATTTT. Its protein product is CASSLDGREGTQYF.

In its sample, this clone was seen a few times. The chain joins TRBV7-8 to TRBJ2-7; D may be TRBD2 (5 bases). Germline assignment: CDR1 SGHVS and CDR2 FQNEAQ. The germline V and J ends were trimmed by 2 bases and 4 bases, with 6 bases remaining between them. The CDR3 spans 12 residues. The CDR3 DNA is TGTGCCAGCAGCTTATCGGGGTACGAGCAGTACTTC. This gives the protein CASSLSGYEQYF. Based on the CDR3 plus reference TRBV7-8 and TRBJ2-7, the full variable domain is GAGVSQSPRYKVAKRGQDVALRCDPISGHVSLFWYQQALGQGPEFLTYFQNEAQLDKSGLPSDRFFAERPEGSVSTLKIQRTQQEDSAVYLCASSLSGYEQYFGPGTRLTVT.

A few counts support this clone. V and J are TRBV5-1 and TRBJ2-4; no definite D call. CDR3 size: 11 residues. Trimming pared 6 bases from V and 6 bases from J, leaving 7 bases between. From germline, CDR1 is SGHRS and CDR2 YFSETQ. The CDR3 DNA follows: TGCGCCAGCAAAGCAATAAACATTCAGTACTTC. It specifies CASKAINIQYF.

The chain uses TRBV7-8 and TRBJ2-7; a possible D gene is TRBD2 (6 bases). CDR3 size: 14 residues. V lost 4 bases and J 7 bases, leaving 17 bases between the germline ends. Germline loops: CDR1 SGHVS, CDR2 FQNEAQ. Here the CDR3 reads CASSSSLQAGEQYF. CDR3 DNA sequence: TGTGCCAGCAGCTCGAGCCTACAGGCGGGGGAGCAGTACTTC.

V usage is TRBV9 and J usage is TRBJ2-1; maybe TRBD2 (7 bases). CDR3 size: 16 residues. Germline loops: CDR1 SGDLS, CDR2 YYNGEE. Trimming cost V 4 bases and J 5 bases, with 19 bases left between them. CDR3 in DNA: TGTGCCAGCAGCTCGAGAGGGGGGGTTCAGGACAATGAGCAGTTCTTC. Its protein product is CASSSRGGVQDNEQFF.

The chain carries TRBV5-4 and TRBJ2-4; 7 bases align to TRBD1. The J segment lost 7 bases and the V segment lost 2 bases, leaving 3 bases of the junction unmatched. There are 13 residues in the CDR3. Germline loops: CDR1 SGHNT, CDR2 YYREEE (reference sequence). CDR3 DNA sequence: TGTGCCAGCAGCTTTGACAGGGCTAACATTCAGTACTTC. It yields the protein CASSFDRANIQYF.

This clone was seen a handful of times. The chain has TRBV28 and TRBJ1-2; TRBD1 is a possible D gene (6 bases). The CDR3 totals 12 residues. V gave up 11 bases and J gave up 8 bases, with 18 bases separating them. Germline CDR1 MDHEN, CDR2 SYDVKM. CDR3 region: CAGQGRDEGYTF. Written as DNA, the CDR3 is TGTGCCGGCCAGGGGCGGGACGAAGGCTACACCTTC.

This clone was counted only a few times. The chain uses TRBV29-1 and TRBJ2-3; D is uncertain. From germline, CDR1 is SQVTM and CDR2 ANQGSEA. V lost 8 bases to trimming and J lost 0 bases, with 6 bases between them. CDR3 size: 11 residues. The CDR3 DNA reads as TGCAGCCTGGGGAGCACAGATACGCAGTATTTT. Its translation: CSLGSTDTQYF.

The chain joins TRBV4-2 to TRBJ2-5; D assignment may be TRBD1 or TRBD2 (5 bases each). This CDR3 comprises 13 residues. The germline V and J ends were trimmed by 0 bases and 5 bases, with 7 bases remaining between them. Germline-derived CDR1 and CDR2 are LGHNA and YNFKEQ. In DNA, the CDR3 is TGTGCCAGCAGCCAAGAAGGGGAGGAGACCCAGTACTTC. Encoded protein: CASSQEGEETQYF.

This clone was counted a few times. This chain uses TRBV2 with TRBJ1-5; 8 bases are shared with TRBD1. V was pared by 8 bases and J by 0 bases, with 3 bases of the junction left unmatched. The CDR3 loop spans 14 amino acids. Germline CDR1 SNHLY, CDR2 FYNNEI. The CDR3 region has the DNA TGTGCCAGCTCACAGGGGGATAGCAATCAGCCCCAGCATTTT. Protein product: CASSQGDSNQPQHF.

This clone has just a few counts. The CDR3 region has the DNA TGTGCCAGCTCACCTAGAAGAGACGGCTATGGCTACACCTTC. Translation: CASSPRRDGYGYTF. The chain combines TRBV18 with TRBJ1-2; no firm D call. CDR1 KGHSH and CDR2 LQKENI come from the germline V gene. The CDR3 has 14 amino acids. The ends were cut back, 3 bases at V and 4 bases at J, with 12 bases in the middle.

The CDR3: CASSLRLAANTGELFF. The CDR3 nucleotides are TGTGCCAGCAGCTTACGACTAGCGGCGAACACCGGGGAGCTGTTTTTT. The chain carries TRBV7-2 and TRBJ2-2; 9 bases map to TRBD2. CDR1 is SGHTA and CDR2 is FQGNSA in the germline V gene. With 2 bases clipped from V and 0 bases from J, the junction kept 1 base outside the gene matches. CDR3 length: 16 residues.

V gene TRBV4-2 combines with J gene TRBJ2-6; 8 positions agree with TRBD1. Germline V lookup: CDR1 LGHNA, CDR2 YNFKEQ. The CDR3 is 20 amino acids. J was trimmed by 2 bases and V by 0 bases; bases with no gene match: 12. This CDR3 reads CASSQDRGRKSKTGANVLTF. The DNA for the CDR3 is TGTGCCAGCAGCCAAGACAGGGGGCGTAAATCCAAAACTGGGGCCAACGTCCTGACTTTC.

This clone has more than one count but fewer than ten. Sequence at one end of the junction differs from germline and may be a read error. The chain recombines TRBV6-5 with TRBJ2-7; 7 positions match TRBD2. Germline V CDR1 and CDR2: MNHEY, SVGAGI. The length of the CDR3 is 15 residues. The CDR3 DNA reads TGTGCCAGCAGACTGGCGGGAGTTTTTTCCTCCGAGCAGTACTTC. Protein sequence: CASRLAGVFSSEQYF.

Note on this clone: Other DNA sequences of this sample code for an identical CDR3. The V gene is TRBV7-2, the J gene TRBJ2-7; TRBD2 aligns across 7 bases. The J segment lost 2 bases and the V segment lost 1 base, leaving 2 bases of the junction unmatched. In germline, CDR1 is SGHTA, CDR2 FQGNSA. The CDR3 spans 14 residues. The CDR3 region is CASSLERGPYEQYF. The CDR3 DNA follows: TGTGCCAGCAGCTTAGAGCGGGGACCCTACGAGCAGTACTTC.

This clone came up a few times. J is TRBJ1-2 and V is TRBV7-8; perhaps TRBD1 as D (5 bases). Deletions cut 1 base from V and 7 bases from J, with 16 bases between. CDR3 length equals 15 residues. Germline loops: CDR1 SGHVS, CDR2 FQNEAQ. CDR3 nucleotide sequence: TGTGCCAGCAGCTTAGTGTGGCAGGGTGACGGTGGCTACACCTTC. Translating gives CASSLVWQGDGGYTF.

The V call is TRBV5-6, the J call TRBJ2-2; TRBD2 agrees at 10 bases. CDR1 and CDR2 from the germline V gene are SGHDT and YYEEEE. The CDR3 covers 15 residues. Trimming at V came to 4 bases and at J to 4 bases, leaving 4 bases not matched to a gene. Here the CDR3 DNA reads TGTGCCAGCAGCCGCCGACTAGCGGGCACCGGGGAGCTGTTTTTT. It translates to CASSRRLAGTGELFF.

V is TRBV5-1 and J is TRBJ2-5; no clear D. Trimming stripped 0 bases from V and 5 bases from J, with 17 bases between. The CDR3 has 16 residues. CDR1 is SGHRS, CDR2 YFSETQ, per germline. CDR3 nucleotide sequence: TGCGCCAGCAGCTTGGGGGCAGGCCTTGCTGGGGAGACCCAGTACTTC. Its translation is CASSLGAGLAGETQYF.

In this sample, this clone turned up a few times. The CDR3 DNA follows: TGCAGCGAAGGGAGGGCCCGCTACAATGAGCAGTTCTTC. Translating it yields CSEGRARYNEQFF. The gene calls are TRBV29-1 and TRBJ2-1, with TRBD2 matching over 7 bases. The CDR3 is made up of 13 amino acids. V gave up 7 bases and J gave up 3 bases; unmatched junction bases: 6. Per the germline V gene, CDR1 is SQVTM and CDR2 is ANQGSEA.

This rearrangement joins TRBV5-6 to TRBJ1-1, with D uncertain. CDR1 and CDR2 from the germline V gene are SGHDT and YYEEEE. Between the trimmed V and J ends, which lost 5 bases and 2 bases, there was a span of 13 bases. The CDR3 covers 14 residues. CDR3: CASRPQVGNTEAFF. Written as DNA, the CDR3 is TGTGCCAGCAGGCCCCAGGTTGGCAACACTGAAGCTTTCTTT.